This T cell receptor (beta chain) was recovered during a study of blood T cells in healthy people across ages. Study results and caveats: A roughly linear fall in TCR beta diversity per million T cells was seen with increasing age. Naive T cell percentage by flow cytometry tracked strongly with beta diversity.

This clonotype was observed a handful of times. The antigen remains undetermined. Germline CDR1 and CDR2: MRHNA and SNTAGT. CDR3 size: 17 residues. V gave up 2 bases and J gave up 3 bases; unmatched junction bases: 12. With a J-beta primer mix and a sample-barcoded 5' primer, a second PCR ran about 7 to 12 cycles. One entry per CDR3 protein results from TCRdb running MiXCR on the 5' RACE reads. The data show 550,000 to 700,000 distinct CDR3 sequences, with about 25% seen just once and about a fifth held by the top ten. The TCR originated in a woman between 70 and 85 years old in good health. The sequencing input was blood. The V and J genes are TRBV6-4 and TRBJ1-1, with 7 bases that match TRBD1. The CDR3 coding sequence is TGTGCCAGCAGTGACCCGTTAGGGGGCGCTGGGGACACTGAAGCTTTCTTT. It is translated as CASSDPLGGAGDTEAFF.